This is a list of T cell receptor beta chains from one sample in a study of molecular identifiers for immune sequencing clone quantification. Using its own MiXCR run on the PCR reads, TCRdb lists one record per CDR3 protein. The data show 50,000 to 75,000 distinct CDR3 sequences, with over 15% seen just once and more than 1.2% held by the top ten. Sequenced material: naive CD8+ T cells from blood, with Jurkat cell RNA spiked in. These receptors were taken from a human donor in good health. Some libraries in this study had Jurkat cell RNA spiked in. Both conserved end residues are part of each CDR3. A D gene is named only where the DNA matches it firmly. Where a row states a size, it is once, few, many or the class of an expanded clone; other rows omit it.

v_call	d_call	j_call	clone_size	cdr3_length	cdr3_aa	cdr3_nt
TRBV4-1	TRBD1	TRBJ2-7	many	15	CASSLRDRGAYEQYF	TGCGCCAGCAGCCTCCGGGACAGGGGTGCCTACGAGCAGTACTTC
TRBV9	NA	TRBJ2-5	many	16	CASSVAASEYQETQYF	TGTGCCAGCAGCGTAGCGGCTAGCGAGTACCAAGAGACCCAGTACTTC
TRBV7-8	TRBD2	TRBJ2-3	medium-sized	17	CASSLQLAGGPGDTQYF	TGTGCCAGCAGCTTACAACTAGCGGGAGGGCCTGGAGATACGCAGTATTTT
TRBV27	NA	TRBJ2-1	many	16	CASSLVGSRGANEQFF	TGTGCCAGCAGTTTAGTCGGCAGCCGGGGGGCAAATGAGCAGTTCTTC
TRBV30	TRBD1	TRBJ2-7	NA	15	CAWSVLGQGVDEQYF	TGTGCCTGGAGTGTGTTGGGACAGGGGGTCGACGAGCAGTACTTC
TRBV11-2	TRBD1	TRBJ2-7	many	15	CASQFRDRGNYEQYF	TGTGCCAGCCAATTCCGGGACAGGGGCAACTACGAGCAGTACTTC
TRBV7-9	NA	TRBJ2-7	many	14	CASSPPGGAYEQYF	TGTGCCAGCAGCCCCCCTGGGGGGGCATACGAGCAGTACTTC
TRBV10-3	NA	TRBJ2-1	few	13	CAISEEEGGEQFF	TGTGCCATCAGTGAGGAAGAAGGGGGTGAGCAGTTCTTC
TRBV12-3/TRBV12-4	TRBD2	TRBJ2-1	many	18	CASSYNPGAAGAGDEQFF	TGTGCCAGCAGCTACAACCCCGGGGCGGCGGGAGCAGGTGATGAGCAGTTCTTC
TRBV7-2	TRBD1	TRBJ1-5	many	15	CASSLAGQGNQPQHF	TGTGCCAGCAGCTTAGCGGGACAGGGTAATCAGCCCCAGCATTTT
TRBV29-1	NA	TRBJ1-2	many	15	CSVESTGTKNYGYTF	TGCAGCGTTGAGTCTACCGGGACCAAGAACTATGGCTACACCTTC
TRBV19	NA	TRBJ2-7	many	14	CASSPATGEYEQYF	TGTGCCAGTAGCCCCGCAACAGGCGAGTACGAGCAGTACTTC
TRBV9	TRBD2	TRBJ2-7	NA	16	CASSSSGTGVIFEQYF	TGTGCCAGCAGCTCAAGCGGGACTGGCGTGATCTTCGAGCAGTACTTC
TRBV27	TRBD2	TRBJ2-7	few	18	CASSLLLAGGLLLYEQYF	TGTGCCAGCAGTCTTTTACTAGCGGGAGGCCTCCTATTGTACGAGCAGTACTTC
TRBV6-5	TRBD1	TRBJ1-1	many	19	CAREKGQGATPRGGTEAFF	TGTGCCAGGGAGAAGGGGCAGGGGGCGACCCCCCGCGGCGGCACTGAAGCTTTCTTT
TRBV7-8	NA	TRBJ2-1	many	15	CASSLVESSYNEQFF	TGTGCCAGCAGCTTAGTGGAGAGCTCCTACAATGAGCAGTTCTTC
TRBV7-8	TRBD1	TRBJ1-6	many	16	CASSWDSSAYNSPLHF	TGTGCCAGCAGCTGGGACAGTTCGGCCTATAATTCACCCCTCCACTTT
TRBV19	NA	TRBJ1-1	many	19	CASSIGPNPDVGQDTEAFF	TGTGCCAGTAGTATAGGACCCAACCCTGATGTGGGACAAGACACTGAAGCTTTCTTT
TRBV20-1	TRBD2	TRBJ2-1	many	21	CSARGVVLAGGVGVSYNEQFF	TGCAGTGCTAGAGGGGTCGTACTAGCGGGGGGGGTCGGGGTATCCTACAATGAGCAGTTCTTC
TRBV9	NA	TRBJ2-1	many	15	CASSVVSSSYNEQFF	TGTGCCAGCAGCGTAGTTTCTAGCTCCTACAATGAGCAGTTCTTC
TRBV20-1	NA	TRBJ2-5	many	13	CSGLGPNQGAQYF	TGCAGTGGCCTGGGACCAAACCAAGGGGCCCAGTACTTC
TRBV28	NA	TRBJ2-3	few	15	CASNLDLGNTDTQYF	TGTGCCAGTAACCTCGATTTGGGCAACACAGATACGCAGTATTTT
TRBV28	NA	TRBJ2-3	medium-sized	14	CASSFPRITDTQYF	TGTGCCAGCAGTTTCCCCAGGATCACAGATACGCAGTATTTT
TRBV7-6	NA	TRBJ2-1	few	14	CASSPSRAQDEQFF	TGTGCCAGCAGCCCGAGCCGGGCCCAGGATGAGCAGTTCTTC
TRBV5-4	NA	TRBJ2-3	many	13	CASSFWGQDTQYF	TGTGCCAGCAGCTTCTGGGGTCAAGATACGCAGTATTTT
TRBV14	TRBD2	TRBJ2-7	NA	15	CASSQGEGRSYEQYF	TGTGCCAGCAGCCAAGGGGAGGGCCGATCCTACGAGCAGTACTTC
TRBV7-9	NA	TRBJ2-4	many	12	CASSLGVDVQYF	TGTGCCAGCAGCTTGGGCGTTGATGTTCAGTACTTC
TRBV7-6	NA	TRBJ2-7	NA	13	CASSLAWGYEQYF	TGTGCCAGCAGCTTAGCGTGGGGCTACGAGCAGTACTTC
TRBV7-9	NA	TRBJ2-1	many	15	CASSPEGPGRNEQFF	TGTGCCAGCAGTCCGGAGGGCCCGGGACGGAATGAGCAGTTCTTC
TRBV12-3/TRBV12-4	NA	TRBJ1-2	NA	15	CASSLSGLGDDGYTF	TGTGCCAGCAGTTTGTCAGGGTTGGGCGACGATGGCTACACCTTC
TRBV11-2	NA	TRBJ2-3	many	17	CASSPPGTRGGSDTQYF	TGTGCCAGCAGCCCGCCCGGGACCAGGGGAGGGTCAGATACGCAGTATTTT